Listed below are T cell receptor beta chains from one sample, sequenced in a study of cytomegalovirus exposure and HLA in healthy donors. Method: immunoSEQ multiplex PCR; TCRdb's copy keeps in-frame clones and lacks some. This sample has some 110,000 clones, with around two thirds found just once. Sample: PBMCs. The receptors stem from a man in his 60s in good health and CMV-seropositive. CDR3s include the opening cysteine and the closing phenylalanine or tryptophan. A D gene is named only where the DNA matches it firmly. Only part of the rows carry a size: once, few, many, or a class if the clone is expanded.

v_gene	abundance	len	j_gene	d_gene	CDR3aa	CDR3nt
TRBV11-2	.	16	TRBJ1-1	TRBD1	CASSLKSGGPNTEAFF	TGTGCCAGCAGCTTAAAATCAGGGGGCCCGAACACTGAAGCTTTCTTT
TRBV7-3	few	16	TRBJ1-1	.	CASSLQGRGMNTEAFF	TGTGCCAGCAGCTTACAGGGGAGGGGGATGAACACTGAAGCTTTCTTT
TRBV5-4	.	14	TRBJ2-5	.	CASSSGQHQETQYF	TGTGCCAGCAGCTCCGGACAGCACCAAGAGACCCAGTACTTC
TRBV18	.	15	TRBJ1-5	.	CASSPSGVRSQPQHF	TGTGCCAGCTCACCCTCAGGGGTACGAAGTCAGCCCCAGCATTTT
TRBV7-8	.	14	TRBJ1-1	.	CASSLRRTVGGAFF	TGTGCCAGCAGCTTAAGGCGGACTGTCGGCGGAGCTTTCTTT
TRBV15	.	15	TRBJ2-4	TRBD1	CATSRVTGQGNIQYF	TGTGCCACCAGCAGAGTTACGGGACAGGGAAACATTCAGTACTTC
TRBV9	.	15	TRBJ1-4	TRBD1	CASSALGGTAEKLFF	TGTGCCAGCAGCGCCCTAGGGGGGACAGCTGAAAAACTGTTTTTT
TRBV12-2	.	14	TRBJ1-2	.	CASRGAWEDYGYTF	TGTGCAAGTCGGGGAGCTTGGGAGGACTATGGCTACACCTTC
TRBV9	once	13	TRBJ2-2	.	CASSVLVPGELFF	TGTGCCAGCAGCGTATTAGTTCCCGGGGAGCTGTTTTTT
TRBV7-3	many	13	TRBJ2-3	.	CANQSPEADTQYF	TGTGCCAACCAGTCCCCAGAGGCAGATACGCAGTATTTT
TRBV6-5	few	16	TRBJ2-3	.	CASSYYTGQLTDTQYF	TGTGCCAGCAGTTACTACACTGGACAGCTCACAGATACGCAGTATTTT
TRBV6-7	.	14	TRBJ2-7	TRBD1	CASKWGQATYEQYF	TGTGCCAGCAAGTGGGGACAGGCCACCTACGAGCAGTACTTC